These T cell receptor beta chains were read from a single sample in a study of blood T cell repertoires in COVID-19. Sequenced by immunoSEQ multiplex PCR; TCRdb stores in-frame clones only, minus some. The table shows about 480,000 clones, with over 75% occurring only once. Sequences were obtained from PBMCs or T cells enriched from blood (not recorded which). Every receptor here comes from a woman between 35 and 50 years old who had recovered from COVID-19. Both conserved end residues are part of each CDR3. The D gene is left open where the match is weak.

>TRBJ2-7|-|TRBV7-2
CASSFGRDRINEQYF
TGTGCCAGCAGCTTCGGTCGTGACAGGATAAACGAGCAGTACTTC
>TRBJ1-5|TRBD1|TRBV7-2
CASSTRTGNSNQPQHF
TGTGCCAGCAGCACCCGGACAGGGAATAGCAATCAGCCCCAGCATTTT
>TRBJ2-5|TRBD1|TRBV18
CASSPGTDPQETQYF
TGTGCCAGCTCACCTGGGACAGACCCCCAAGAGACCCAGTACTTC
>TRBJ2-3|TRBD2|TRBV29-1
CSVIAGGSTDTQYF
TGCAGCGTAATAGCGGGAGGAAGCACAGATACGCAGTATTTT
>TRBJ1-6|TRBD1|TRBV4-1
CASSQEDRGGSPLHF
TGCGCCAGCAGCCAGGAGGACAGGGGCGGTTCACCCCTCCACTTT
>TRBJ2-5|TRBD1|TRBV18
CASSPGQGRGNKETQYF
TGTGCCAGCTCACCAGGACAGGGGCGCGGAAATAAAGAGACCCAGTACTTC
>TRBJ2-1|-|TRBV12-3/TRBV12-4
CASSGGTIREQFF
TGTGCCAGCAGCGGGGGGACAATCCGGGAGCAGTTCTTC
>TRBJ2-4|-|TRBV10-3
CAISESAGARAKNIQYF
TGTGCCATCAGTGAGTCCGCAGGGGCGAGGGCCAAAAACATTCAGTACTTC
>TRBJ2-1|TRBD2|TRBV25-1
CASSRTSGDYNEQFF
TGTGCCAGCAGTCGGACTAGCGGGGATTACAATGAGCAGTTCTTC
>TRBJ1-2|-|TRBV12-3/TRBV12-4
CASSLQDRGYTF
TGTGCCAGCAGTTTGCAGGATAGGGGCTACACCTTC
>TRBJ1-2|TRBD1|TRBV25-1
CASSHDRGSGYTF
TGTGCCAGCAGCCACGACAGGGGCAGCGGCTACACCTTC
>TRBJ1-2|TRBD1|TRBV4-3
CASSPRQGRYGYTF
TGCGCCAGCAGCCCCCGACAGGGACGCTATGGCTACACCTTC
>TRBJ1-2|TRBD1|TRBV6-5
CASSLGQLPIYTF
TGTGCCAGCAGTTTGGGACAGTTACCAATCTACACCTTC
>TRBJ2-7|TRBD2|TRBV4-1
CASSQDLAGGLYEQYF
TGCGCCAGCAGCCAAGATCTGGCGGGAGGGCTTTACGAGCAGTACTTC
>TRBJ1-2|-|TRBV3-1/TRBV3-2
CASSQQRYGYTF
TGTGCCAGCAGCCAGCAGCGCTATGGCTACACCTTC
>TRBJ1-2|-|TRBV7-2
CASSPGGDGYTF
TGTGCCAGCAGCCCCGGGGGGGATGGCTACACCTTC
>TRBJ1-2|-|TRBV5-1
CASSLAQNYGYTF
TGCGCCAGCAGCTTGGCGCAGAACTATGGCTACACCTTC